There are many counts of the clone carrying this T cell receptor (beta chain). Antigen unknown. The entry originates in a study of molecular identifiers for immune sequencing clone quantification. Study results and caveats: Whereas naive cells kept under 1% of molecules in clones above 20 RNA copies, such clones held over 97% in effectors.

As previously described, bulk TCR libraries were made using listed TCR primers. TCRdb re-analysed the PCR reads in MiXCR, keeping a single row per CDR3 protein. The data contain about 640,000 distinct CDR3 sequences, about 20% of them singletons. The clonotype originates from a human donor in good health. Some libraries in this study had Jurkat cell RNA spiked in. Input material: naive CD8+ T cells from blood, with Jurkat cell RNA spiked in. Subset noted: FACS-sorted CD8+CD4-CCR7+CD45RA+ naive T cells.

The CDR3 loop reads CASSRSTSGSRNEQFF. The CDR3 coding sequence is TGTGCCAGCAGTAGATCGACTAGCGGGAGTAGGAATGAGCAGTTCTTC. The chain recombines TRBV6-2 or TRBV6-3 with TRBJ2-1; 12 positions match TRBD2. The CDR3 runs 16 residues. Germline loops: CDR1 MNHEY, CDR2 SVGEGT. Trimming removed 5 bases from V and 7 bases from J; junction bases left unmatched: 9.